This T cell receptor beta chain was identified during a study of cytomegalovirus exposure and HLA in healthy donors. Findings and limits, study-wide: It was likely that a cluster of highly shared sequence variants was a sequencing artifact.

As concerns this clone: Its cognate antigen is unknown.

Both 60 Vbeta primers and 13 Jbeta primers went into the PCR. This table comes from immunoSEQ multiplex PCR, and its TCRdb copy is limited to in-frame clones, with some not included. This table lists about 130,000 clones. The CDR3 contains 17 residues. The ends lost 4 bases at V and 2 bases at J; junction bases unmatched: 8. The germline V gene has CDR1 SEHNR and CDR2 FQNEAQ (reference sequence). The specimen sequenced was PBMCs. The sequence was obtained from a man aged 30 to 45 in good health and CMV-seronegative. This chain links TRBV7-9 with TRBJ2-1; 10 bases agree with TRBD2. The DNA for the CDR3 is TGTGCCAGCAGCTCCTTTAGCGGGAGGAACGCCTACAATGAGCAGTTCTTC. Translating gives CASSSFSGRNAYNEQFF.